The clone carrying this TCR beta chain was seen a single time. The data were taken from a study of blood T cell repertoires in COVID-19. Study-level information: The cDNA or gDNA used as material had been derived from T cells, B-cell-depleted T cells, or PBMCs.

The data were produced by immunoSEQ multiplex PCR, yet TCRdb's version contains in-frame clones alone and is incomplete. The sample lists over 150,000 clones, about 79% occurring once. The V end was cut by 0 bases, the J end by 6 bases, with 6 bases between. Per the germline V gene, CDR1 is MNHEY and CDR2 is SVGAGI. The CDR3 is 12 amino acids. This clonotype was sampled from an older woman with acute or convalescent COVID-19. The sample was peripheral blood. The chain employs TRBV6-5 and TRBJ2-7, with D perhaps matching TRBD1 (6 bases). Written as DNA, the CDR3 is TGTGCCAGCAGTTACTCACAGGGCGAGCAGTACTTC. Its protein is CASSYSQGEQYF.